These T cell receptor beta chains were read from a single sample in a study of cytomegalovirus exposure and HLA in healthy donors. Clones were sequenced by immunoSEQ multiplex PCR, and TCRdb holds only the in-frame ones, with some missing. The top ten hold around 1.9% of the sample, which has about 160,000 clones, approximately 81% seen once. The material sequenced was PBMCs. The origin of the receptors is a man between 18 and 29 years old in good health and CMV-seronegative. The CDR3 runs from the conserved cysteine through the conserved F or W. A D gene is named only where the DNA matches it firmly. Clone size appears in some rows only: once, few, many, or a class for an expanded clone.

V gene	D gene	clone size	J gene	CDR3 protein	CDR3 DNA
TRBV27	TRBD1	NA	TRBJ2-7	CASRRRQGEQYF	TGTGCCAGCAGACGAAGACAGGGCGAGCAGTACTTC
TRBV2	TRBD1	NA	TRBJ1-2	CASSSITTGAGYTF	TGTGCCAGCAGCTCAATAACGACAGGGGCCGGCTACACCTTC
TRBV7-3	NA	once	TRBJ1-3	CASSPGGNTIYF	TGTGCCAGCAGCCCCGGGGGAAACACCATATATTTT
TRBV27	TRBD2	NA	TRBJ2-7	CASSLTSGRGEQYF	TGTGCCAGCAGTTTAACTAGCGGGAGAGGGGAGCAGTACTTC
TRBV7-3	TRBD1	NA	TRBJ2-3	CASSLGQVRGDTQYF	TGTGCCAGCAGCTTAGGACAGGTCCGGGGAGATACGCAGTATTTT
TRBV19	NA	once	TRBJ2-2	CASSIEVGGNPNTGELFF	TGTGCCAGTAGTATAGAGGTTGGGGGGAACCCGAACACCGGGGAGCTGTTTTTT
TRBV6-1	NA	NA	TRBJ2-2	CASRNGQSVGELFF	TGTGCCAGCAGGAATGGGCAATCAGTCGGGGAGCTGTTTTTT
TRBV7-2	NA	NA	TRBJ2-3	CASSSRTGTDTQYF	TGTGCCAGCAGCTCCCGGACAGGCACAGATACGCAGTATTTT
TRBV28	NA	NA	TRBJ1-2	CASRGGQLNYGYTF	TGTGCCAGCCGGGGGGGCCAACTTAACTATGGCTACACCTTC
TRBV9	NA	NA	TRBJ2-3	CASSADTADTQYF	TGTGCCAGCAGCGCCGACACAGCAGATACGCAGTATTTT
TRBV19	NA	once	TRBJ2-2	CASSILGSTGELFF	TGTGCCAGTAGTATCCTGGGGAGCACCGGGGAGCTGTTTTTT
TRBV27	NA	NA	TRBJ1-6	CASSLAGGYSYNSPLHF	TGTGCCAGCAGTTTAGCGGGGGGTTACTCCTATAATTCACCCCTCCACTTT
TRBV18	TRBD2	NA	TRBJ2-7	CASPPTSGGYKEQYF	TGTGCCAGCCCACCAACGAGCGGGGGTTATAAGGAGCAGTACTTC
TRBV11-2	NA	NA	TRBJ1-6	CASSSHDRMNSPLHF	TGTGCCAGCAGCTCCCATGACAGGATGAATTCACCCCTCCACTTT
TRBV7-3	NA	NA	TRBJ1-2	CASSPGGSYGYTF	TGTGCCAGCAGCCCAGGAGGGAGCTATGGCTACACCTTC
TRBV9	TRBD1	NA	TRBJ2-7	CASSARGGQGDSYEQYF	TGTGCCAGCAGCGCTCGTGGAGGACAGGGCGACTCCTACGAGCAGTACTTC
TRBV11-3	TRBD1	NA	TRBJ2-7	CASSPTGTGVYEQYF	TGTGCCAGCAGCCCCACCGGGACAGGGGTTTACGAGCAGTACTTC
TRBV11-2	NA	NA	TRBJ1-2	CASGLFGGGYTF	TGTGCCAGTGGACTCTTCGGCGGGGGCTACACCTTC
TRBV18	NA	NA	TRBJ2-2	CASSPLSVGELFF	TGTGCCAGCTCACCACTAAGCGTAGGGGAGCTGTTTTTT
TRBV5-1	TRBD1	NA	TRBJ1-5	CASSPGQGNQPQHF	TGCGCCAGCAGCCCGGGACAGGGCAATCAGCCCCAGCATTTT
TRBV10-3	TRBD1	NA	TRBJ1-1	CATKGTANTEAFF	TGTGCCACCAAGGGGACAGCAAACACTGAAGCTTTCTTT